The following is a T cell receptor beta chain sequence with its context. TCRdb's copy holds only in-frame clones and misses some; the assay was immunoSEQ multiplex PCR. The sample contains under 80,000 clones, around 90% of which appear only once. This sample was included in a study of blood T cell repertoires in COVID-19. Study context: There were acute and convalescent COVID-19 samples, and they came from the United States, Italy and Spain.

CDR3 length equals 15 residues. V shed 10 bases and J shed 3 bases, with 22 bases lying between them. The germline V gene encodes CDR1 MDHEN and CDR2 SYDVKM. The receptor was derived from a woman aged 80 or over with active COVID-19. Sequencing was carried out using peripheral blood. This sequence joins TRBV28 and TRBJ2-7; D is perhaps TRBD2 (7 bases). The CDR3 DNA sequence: TGTGCCACGGCGGGGGACACGGAATTGGACTACGAGCAGTACTTC. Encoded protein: CATAGDTELDYEQYF.